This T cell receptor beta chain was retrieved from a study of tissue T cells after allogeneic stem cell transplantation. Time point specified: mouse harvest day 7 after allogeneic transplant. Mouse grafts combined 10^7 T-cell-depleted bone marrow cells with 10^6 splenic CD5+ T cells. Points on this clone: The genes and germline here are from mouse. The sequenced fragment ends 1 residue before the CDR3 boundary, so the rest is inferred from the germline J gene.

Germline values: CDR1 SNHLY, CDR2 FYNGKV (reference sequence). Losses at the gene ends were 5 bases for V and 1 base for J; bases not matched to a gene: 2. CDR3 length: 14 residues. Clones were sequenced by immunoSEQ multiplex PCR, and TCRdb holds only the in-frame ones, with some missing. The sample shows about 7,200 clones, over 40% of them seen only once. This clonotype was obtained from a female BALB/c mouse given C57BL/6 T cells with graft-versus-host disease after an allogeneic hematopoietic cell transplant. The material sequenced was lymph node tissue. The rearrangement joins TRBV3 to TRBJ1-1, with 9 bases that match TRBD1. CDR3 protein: CASSPGQGNTEVFF. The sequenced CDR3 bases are TGTGCCAGCAGCCCGGGACAGGGAAACACAGAAGTCTTC.